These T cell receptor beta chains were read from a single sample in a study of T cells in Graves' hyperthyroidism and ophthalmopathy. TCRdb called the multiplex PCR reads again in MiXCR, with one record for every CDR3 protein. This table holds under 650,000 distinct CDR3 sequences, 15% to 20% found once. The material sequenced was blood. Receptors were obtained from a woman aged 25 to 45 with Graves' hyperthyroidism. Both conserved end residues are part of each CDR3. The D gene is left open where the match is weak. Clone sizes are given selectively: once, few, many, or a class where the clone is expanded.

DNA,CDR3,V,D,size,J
TGTGCCAGTAGTATCCGGACAGGGGCCATATATTTT,CASSIRTGAIYF,TRBV19,TRBD1,few,TRBJ1-3
TGTGCCAGCAGTTACTTGGTGACAGGGCGCTCCTACGAGCAGTACTTC,CASSYLVTGRSYEQYF,TRBV6-2/TRBV6-3,TRBD1,many,TRBJ2-7
TGCAGTGCTAGAGACGATCTAGCGGGAGGGCTCTACGAGCAGTACTTC,CSARDDLAGGLYEQYF,TRBV20-1,TRBD2,-,TRBJ2-7
TGCAGTGCTAGAGATTGGCGGACTAGCGTCCCAGATACGCAGTATTTT,CSARDWRTSVPDTQYF,TRBV20-1,TRBD2,many,TRBJ2-3
TGTGCCAGCTTTAGACATGGGGGAAGCAATCAGCCCCAGCATTTT,CASFRHGGSNQPQHF,TRBV7-9,-,-,TRBJ1-5
TGTGCCAGCAGCGTAGGGACTAGCGGGAGACACGAGCAGTACTTC,CASSVGTSGRHEQYF,TRBV9,TRBD2,many,TRBJ2-7
TGTGCCAGCAGTAGGACAGTAAAGTATGAAAAACTGTTTTTT,CASSRTVKYEKLFF,TRBV28,-,many,TRBJ1-4
TGTGCCAGCAGTCCCACAGGGGTAACTAATGAAAAACTGTTTTTT,CASSPTGVTNEKLFF,TRBV28,TRBD1,many,TRBJ1-4
TGTGCCAGTTCGGGGCTCGGCTCCTACGAGCAGTACTTC,CASSGLGSYEQYF,TRBV28,-,many,TRBJ2-7
TGCAGTGCCGGGACTAGCGGGAGGTGGTCCAAAAACATTCAGTACTTC,CSAGTSGRWSKNIQYF,TRBV20-1,TRBD2,many,TRBJ2-4
TGTGCCAGCAGCGAACTAGCGGGAGGGCCTTCGGACGAGCAGTACTTC,CASSELAGGPSDEQYF,TRBV7-8,TRBD2,many,TRBJ2-7
TGCGCCAGCAGCTACTCCAGGGGACTCGCGGATGAGCAGTTCTTC,CASSYSRGLADEQFF,TRBV4-1,-,-,TRBJ2-1
TGTGCCAGCAGTTTCGGGAGACTAGTGAGCGTCAATGAGCAGTTCTTC,CASSFGRLVSVNEQFF,TRBV27,-,many,TRBJ2-1
TGTGCCATCAGTGAATCGGCGGGAGGGCCCACCGAGCAGTTCTTC,CAISESAGGPTEQFF,TRBV10-3,TRBD2,-,TRBJ2-1
TGTGCCAGCAGCGGGGTACCGGGACACCTGAATGAAAAACTGTTTTTT,CASSGVPGHLNEKLFF,TRBV7-9,-,-,TRBJ1-4
TGTGCCAGCAGCCTCACAGGGTTCGGTGAAAAACTGTTTTTT,CASSLTGFGEKLFF,TRBV11-2,-,-,TRBJ1-4
TGCGCCAGCAGCCATAGACAGGGGGCCTTTGGAGATACGCAGTATTTT,CASSHRQGAFGDTQYF,TRBV4-1,TRBD1,-,TRBJ2-3
TGTGCCAGCAGCCTACTTGGACAGCTTCGTGAGTACGAGCAGTACTTC,CASSLLGQLREYEQYF,TRBV13,-,-,TRBJ2-7
TGTGCCAGTAGTATCCGGACAGGGAGCACTGAAGCTTTCTTT,CASSIRTGSTEAFF,TRBV19,TRBD1,-,TRBJ1-1
TGCGCCAGCAGCATACGACTAGCGGGAGACTACGAGCAGTACTTC,CASSIRLAGDYEQYF,TRBV4-1,TRBD2,-,TRBJ2-7
TGTGCCAGCGTCAACAGGGGAGTTGGCGGCTACACCTTC,CASVNRGVGGYTF,TRBV28,TRBD1,-,TRBJ1-2
TGTGCCACCAGTGCCCCGGGCGGAGCGGGAGCCTGGGAGACCCAGTACTTC,CATSAPGGAGAWETQYF,TRBV24-1,TRBD2,many,TRBJ2-5
TGCGCCAGCAGCCCAGGGCTAGCGGGAATCGATGAGCAGTTCTTC,CASSPGLAGIDEQFF,TRBV5-1,TRBD2,many,TRBJ2-1
TGTGCCAGCAGTTACACGGGACTAGCGGGAGGGATTAACACCGGGGAGCTGTTTTTT,CASSYTGLAGGINTGELFF,TRBV6-5,TRBD2,-,TRBJ2-2
TGCAGTGCCCCCGCGGGACTAGCGGGGGATGAGCAGTTCTTC,CSAPAGLAGDEQFF,TRBV20-1,TRBD2,many,TRBJ2-1
TGTGCCAGCAGCGTAGTGGTGGAGCGGGGACACAATGAGCAGTTCTTC,CASSVVVERGHNEQFF,TRBV12-3/TRBV12-4,TRBD2,few,TRBJ2-1
TGCGCCAGCAGCGCGGAAGGAGATACGCAGTATTTT,CASSAEGDTQYF,TRBV10-1,-,many,TRBJ2-3
TGTGCCAGCAGTTTAAGCGGGAGGGTCGTCGTTGAGCAGTTCTTC,CASSLSGRVVVEQFF,TRBV27,TRBD2,few,TRBJ2-1